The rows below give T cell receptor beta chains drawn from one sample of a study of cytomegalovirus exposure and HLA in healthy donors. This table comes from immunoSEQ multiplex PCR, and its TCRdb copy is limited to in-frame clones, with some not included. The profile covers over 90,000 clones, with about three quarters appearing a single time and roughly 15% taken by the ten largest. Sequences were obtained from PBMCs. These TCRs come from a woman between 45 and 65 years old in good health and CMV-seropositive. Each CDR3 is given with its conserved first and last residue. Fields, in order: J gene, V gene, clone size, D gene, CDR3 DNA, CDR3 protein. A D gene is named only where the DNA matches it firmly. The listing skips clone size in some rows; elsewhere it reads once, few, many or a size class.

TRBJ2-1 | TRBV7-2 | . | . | TGTGCCAGCAGCCCTAAAGGGGGGACTACCTACAATGAGCAGTTCTTC | CASSPKGGTTYNEQFF
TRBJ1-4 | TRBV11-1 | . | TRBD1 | TGTGTCAGCAGCCCGACCGGGACAGGGGAAGAAAAACTGTTTTTT | CVSSPTGTGEEKLFF
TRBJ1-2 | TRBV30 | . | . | TGTGCCTGGAACATGGGGCCGACCGGCATTGGCTACACCTTC | CAWNMGPTGIGYTF
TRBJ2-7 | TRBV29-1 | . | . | TGCAGCGTTGGCCGTAGCGAAGGGGAGCAGTACTTC | CSVGRSEGEQYF
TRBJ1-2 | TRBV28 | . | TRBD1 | TGTGCCAGCAGTCGTACAGGGGGGAACTATGGCTACACCTTC | CASSRTGGNYGYTF
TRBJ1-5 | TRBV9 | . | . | TGTGCCAGCAGCGTAGTTAGGGGTAATCAGCCCCAGCATTTT | CASSVVRGNQPQHF
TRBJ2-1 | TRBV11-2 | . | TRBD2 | TGTGCCAGCAGCAAGAGTCGGGGACTACCTGGGGATGAGCAGTTCTTC | CASSKSRGLPGDEQFF
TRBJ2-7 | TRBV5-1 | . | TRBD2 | TGCGCCAGCAGCCGGGGGGGGCTAGCGGGAAACTCACCCTACGAGCAGTACTTC | CASSRGGLAGNSPYEQYF
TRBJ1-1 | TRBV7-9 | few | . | TGTGCCAGCAGCTTAGCGGGACTTCTAAACACTGAAGCTTTCTTT | CASSLAGLLNTEAFF
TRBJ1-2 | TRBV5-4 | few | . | TGTGCCAGCAGCTCATCAGCGACTTATGGCTACACCTTC | CASSSSATYGYTF
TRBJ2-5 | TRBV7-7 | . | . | TGTGCTAGCAGCTTAGGGCGGGGAGGAGGGCAAGAGACCCAGTACTTC | CASSLGRGGGQETQYF
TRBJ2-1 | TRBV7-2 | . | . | TGTGCCAGCAGCTTATATGAGTTCTACAATGAGCAGTTCTTC | CASSLYEFYNEQFF
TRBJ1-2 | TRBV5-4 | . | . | TGTGCCAGCAGCTTGGCCAACAGGGATGGCTACACCTTC | CASSLANRDGYTF
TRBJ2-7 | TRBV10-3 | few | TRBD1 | TGTGCCAGCAGTTACGGACAGGGGGTCTACGAGCAGTACTTC | CASSYGQGVYEQYF
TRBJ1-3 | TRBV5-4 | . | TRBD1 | TGTGCCAGCAGCAGAGGACAGGGCCCTGGAAACACCATATATTTT | CASSRGQGPGNTIYF
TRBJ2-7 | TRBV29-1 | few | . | TGCAGCGTAGACCGGGGGTACGAGCAGTACTTC | CSVDRGYEQYF
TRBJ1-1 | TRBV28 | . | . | TGTGCCAGCAGCTCTTGGACAACTAAGAACACTGAAGCTTTCTTT | CASSSWTTKNTEAFF
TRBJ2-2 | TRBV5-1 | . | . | TGCGCCAGCAGCTTGGTCAGTAACACCGGGGAGCTGTTTTTT | CASSLVSNTGELFF
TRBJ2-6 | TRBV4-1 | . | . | TGCGCCAGCAGCCCCTGGGCCGGGGCCAACGTCCTGACTTTC | CASSPWAGANVLTF
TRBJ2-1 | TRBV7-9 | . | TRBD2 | TGTGCCAGCAGCGCAGGGGGACTAGCGGTTTACAATGAGCAGTTCTTC | CASSAGGLAVYNEQFF
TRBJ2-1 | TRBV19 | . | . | TGTGCCAGTACTTGGGGAGGTGCGTGGTTCTTC | CASTWGGAWFF
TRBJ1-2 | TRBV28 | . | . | TGTGCCAGCTACGAGAACTATGGCTACACCTTC | CASYENYGYTF
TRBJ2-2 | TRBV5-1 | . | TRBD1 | TGCGCCAGCAGCTTGGACAGGGGCACCAACACCGGGGAGCTGTTTTTT | CASSLDRGTNTGELFF
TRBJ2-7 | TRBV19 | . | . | TGTGCCAGTAGTATTTTCCTTTCGACAGGCTATGAGGGCTACGAGCAGTACTTC | CASSIFLSTGYEGYEQYF
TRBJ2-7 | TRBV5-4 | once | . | TGTGCCAGCAGCTTCCGTTCTTACGAGCAGTACTTC | CASSFRSYEQYF
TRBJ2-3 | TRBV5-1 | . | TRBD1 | TGCGCCAGCCAAAGACAGACAGGGTGGACAGATACGCAGTATTTT | CASQRQTGWTDTQYF
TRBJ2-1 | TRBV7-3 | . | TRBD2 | TGTGCCAGCAGCTTAGGACTAGCGGGTTTGAATGAGCAGTTCTTC | CASSLGLAGLNEQFF
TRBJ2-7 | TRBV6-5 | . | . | TGTGCCAGCAGTTACTCGAGCCGTGCCTACGAGCAGTACTTC | CASSYSSRAYEQYF